This T cell receptor (beta chain) was sequenced in a study of blood T cell repertoires in COVID-19. This table comes from immunoSEQ multiplex PCR, and its TCRdb copy is limited to in-frame clones, with some not included. The data show 230,000 or so clones, around 85% seen once. V lost 4 bases to trimming and J lost 4 bases, with 11 bases between them. Germline V lookup: CDR1 SGHNT, CDR2 YYREEE (reference sequence). The length of the CDR3 is 13 residues. The sequencing input was peripheral blood. The chain links TRBV5-4 to TRBJ1-2; the D is unclear. The receptor was isolated from a human donor in a cohort sampled during active COVID-19. CDR3 sequence reads: CASSANSIYGYTF. In DNA form, the CDR3 reads TGTGCCAGCAGCGCCAATAGCATCTATGGCTACACCTTC.